This T cell receptor (beta chain) was obtained from a study of blood T cell repertoires in COVID-19. Study-wide context: From the United States, Italy and Spain came samples of acute and convalescent COVID-19. In each case, the material was cDNA or gDNA derived from T cells, B-cell-depleted T cells, or PBMCs.

In the source study's methods: Amplified reference gene primers provided the basis for estimating nucleated cell counts. Clones were read by immunoSEQ multiplex PCR, and TCRdb kept only the in-frame ones, dropping some. V, J and clone size are taken as reported in that table, and D and trimming were inferred from the DNA itself. The sample holds 95,000 to 110,000 clones, roughly nine tenths seen once. V was clipped by 5 bases and J by 1 base; unmatched bases: 10. Germline lookup yields CDR1 SGHTA and CDR2 FQGNSA. The length of the CDR3 is 16 residues. This rearrangement joins TRBV7-2 to TRBJ1-2; TRBD1 matches 7 bases. Material for sequencing was peripheral blood. The TCR comes from a man aged 40-55 years with active or convalescent COVID-19. CDR3 in amino acids: CASSPFWDRINYGYTF. Here the CDR3 DNA reads TGTGCCAGCAGCCCATTTTGGGACAGAATTAACTATGGCTACACCTTC.